This T cell receptor beta chain was captured by sequencing in a study of cytomegalovirus exposure and HLA in healthy donors. About this clone: As yet, its antigen is unknown.

Study results and caveats: By a later analysis, the bulk of CMV-associated TCR beta chains appeared HLA-restricted. In a later analysis, TCR association rates varied by HLA locus: DRB1 most, HLA-C fewest. Researchers reported in a later analysis that common viral pathogens appeared linked to several top clusters. The study flagged some 170 TCR beta chains as cytomegalovirus-associated.

Unmatched junction bases numbered 6, after V lost 0 bases and J lost 1 base. The CDR3 sequence is 16 residues long. The germline V gene has CDR1 SGHRS and CDR2 YFSETQ. The primer mix had 60 Vbeta and 13 Jbeta primers. Clones were sequenced by immunoSEQ multiplex PCR, and TCRdb holds only the in-frame ones, with some missing. The sample yields about 120,000 clones, 83% seen once. The chain recombines TRBV5-1 with TRBJ1-1, with 7 nucleotides matching TRBD1. The sample taken for sequencing was PBMCs. The origin of this receptor is a man between 18 and 29 years old in good health and CMV-seropositive. The CDR3 nucleotides read TGCGCCAGCAGCTTGGGACAGGGTATGAGGAACACTGAAGCTTTCTTT. It encodes CASSLGQGMRNTEAFF. The entire variable domain, with the rest obtained from reference TRBV5-1 and TRBJ1-1, is as follows: KAGVTQTPRYLIKTRGQQVTLSCSPISGHRSVSWYQQTPGQGLQFLFEYFSETQRNKGNFPGRFSGRQFSNSRSEMNVSTLELGDSALYLCASSLGQGMRNTEAFFGQGTRLTVV.